This T cell receptor beta chain was captured in a study of shared clonotypes between healthy human individuals. Looking at the study overall: Two women and a few men aged 18 to 49 served as donors.

The V gene end was trimmed by 6 bases and the J gene end by 10 bases; junction bases not matched to a gene: 12. The CDR3 sequence is 15 residues long. The germline V gene has CDR1 MNHEY and CDR2 SMNVEV (reference sequence). Sequencing was performed with immunoSEQ multiplex PCR; in TCRdb, only in-frame clones are kept and a portion is missing. The table shows roughly 2,500,000 clones, with more than 85% occurring only once. The study, taken as a whole, reports: Sharing across four donors was highest in naive CD4 (roughly 5%) and lowest in memory CD8 (roughly 0.4%). How much donors shared clonotypes was expected to be affected by sequencing depth.

Comments on this clone: Antigen specificity is unknown.

The sample taken for sequencing was naive CD4+ T cells from PBMCs. Subset of the sample: CD45RA+ positively selected. The sequence was obtained from a man aged 18 to 29 in good health. Some clones in this sample may be carry-over from other donors' samples. The chain employs TRBV27 and TRBJ1-6, with TRBD1 identical over 7 bases. The CDR3 DNA follows: TGTGCCAGCAGGTGGCTCCGGACAGGTACCTCACCCCTCCACTTT. It specifies CASRWLRTGTSPLHF.